This T cell receptor (beta chain) was found in a study of CD8 T cells in Susac syndrome. RNA totalling about 0.5 to 1 ug underwent reverse transcription with random hexamers. With immunoSEQ multiplex PCR, TCR beta CDR3 was amplified across 54 Vbeta and 13 Jbeta. TCRdb analysed the immunoSEQ multiplex PCR reads with MiXCR anew, one entry per CDR3 protein. Seen here are roughly 140,000 distinct CDR3 sequences, around 95% observed once, and the top ten hold roughly 0.15%. The CDR3 loop spans 11 amino acids. Trimming removed 8 bases from V and 5 bases from J, with 10 bases in between. This clonotype was recorded once.

This receptor was identified in a human donor with multiple sclerosis. The V and J genes are TRBV12-3 or TRBV12-4 and TRBJ2-7; D is unresolved. The sample taken for sequencing was CD8+ T cells from PBMCs. The chain's CDR3 is CASGLRDEQYF. The CDR3 DNA reads TGTGCCAGCGGCCTCCGGGACGAGCAGTACTTC.